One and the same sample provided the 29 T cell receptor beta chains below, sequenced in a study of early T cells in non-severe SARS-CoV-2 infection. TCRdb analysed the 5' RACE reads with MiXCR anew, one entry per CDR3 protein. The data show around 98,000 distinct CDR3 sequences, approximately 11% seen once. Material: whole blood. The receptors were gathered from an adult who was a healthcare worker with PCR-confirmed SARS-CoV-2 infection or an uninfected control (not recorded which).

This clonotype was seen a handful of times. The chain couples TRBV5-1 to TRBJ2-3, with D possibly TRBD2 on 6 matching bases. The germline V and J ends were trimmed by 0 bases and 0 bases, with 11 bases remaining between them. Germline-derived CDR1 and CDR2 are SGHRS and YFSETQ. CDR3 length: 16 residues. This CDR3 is CASSLAGSSSTDTQYF. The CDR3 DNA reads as TGCGCCAGCAGCTTGGCCGGGAGTTCCAGCACAGATACGCAGTATTTT.

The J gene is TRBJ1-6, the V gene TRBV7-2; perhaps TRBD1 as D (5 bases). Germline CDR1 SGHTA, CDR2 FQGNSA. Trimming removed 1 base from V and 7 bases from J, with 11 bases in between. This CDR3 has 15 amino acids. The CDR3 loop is CASSLVDSRNSPLHF. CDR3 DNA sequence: TGTGCCAGCAGCTTAGTTGACAGCAGGAATTCACCCCTCCACTTT. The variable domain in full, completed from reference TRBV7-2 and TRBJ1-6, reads GAGVSQSPSNKVTEKGKDVELRCDPISGHTALYWYRQSLGQGLEFLIYFQGNSAPDKSGLPSDRFSAERTGGSVSTLTIQRTQQEDSAVYLCASSLVDSRNSPLHFGNGTRLTVT.

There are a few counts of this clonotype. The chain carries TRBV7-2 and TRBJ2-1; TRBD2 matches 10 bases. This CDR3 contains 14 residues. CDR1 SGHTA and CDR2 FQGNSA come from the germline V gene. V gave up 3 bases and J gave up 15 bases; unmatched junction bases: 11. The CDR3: CASSFGASGRVLFF. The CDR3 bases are TGTGCCAGCAGCTTCGGGGCTAGCGGGAGAGTTCTGTTCTTC.

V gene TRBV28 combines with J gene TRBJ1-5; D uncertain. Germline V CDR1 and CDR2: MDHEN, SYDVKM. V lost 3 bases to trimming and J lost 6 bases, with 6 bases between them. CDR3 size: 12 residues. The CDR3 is CASSLYTQPQHF. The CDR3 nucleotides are TGTGCCAGCAGTTTGTACACTCAGCCCCAGCATTTT.

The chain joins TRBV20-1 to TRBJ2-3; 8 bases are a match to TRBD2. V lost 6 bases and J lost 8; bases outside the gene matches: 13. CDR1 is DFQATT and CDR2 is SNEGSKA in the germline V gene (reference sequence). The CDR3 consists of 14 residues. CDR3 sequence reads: CSALLAGPSGTQYF. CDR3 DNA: TGCAGTGCGTTGCTAGCGGGTCCCTCTGGTACGCAGTATTTT.

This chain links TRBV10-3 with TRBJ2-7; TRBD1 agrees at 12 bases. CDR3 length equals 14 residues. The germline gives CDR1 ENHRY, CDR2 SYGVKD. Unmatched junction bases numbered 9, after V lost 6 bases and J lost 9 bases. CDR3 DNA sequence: TGTGCCATCAGGGAACCGGGACAGGGGGCCGGGCAGTACTTC. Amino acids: CAIREPGQGAGQYF.

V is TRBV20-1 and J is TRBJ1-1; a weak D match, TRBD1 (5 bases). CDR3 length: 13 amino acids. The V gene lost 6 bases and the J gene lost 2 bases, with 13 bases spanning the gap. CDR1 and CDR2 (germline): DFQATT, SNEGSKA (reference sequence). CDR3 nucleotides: TGCAGTGCGGGCAGGGAGGTTAACACTGAAGCTTTCTTT. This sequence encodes CSAGREVNTEAFF.

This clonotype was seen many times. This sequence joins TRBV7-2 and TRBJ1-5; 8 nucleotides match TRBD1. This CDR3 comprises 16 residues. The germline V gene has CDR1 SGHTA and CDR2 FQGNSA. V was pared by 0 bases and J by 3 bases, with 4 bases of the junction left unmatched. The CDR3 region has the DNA TGTGCCAGCAGCTTAGCAACAGGGGGGAACAATCAGCCCCAGCATTTT. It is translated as CASSLATGGNNQPQHF.

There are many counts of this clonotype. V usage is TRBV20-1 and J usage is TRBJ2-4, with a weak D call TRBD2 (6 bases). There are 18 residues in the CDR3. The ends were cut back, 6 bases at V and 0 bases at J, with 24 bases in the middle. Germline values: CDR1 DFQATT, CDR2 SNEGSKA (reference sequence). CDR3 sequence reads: CSARASRGIQLAKNIQYF. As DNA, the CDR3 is TGCAGTGCACGGGCCTCTCGCGGGATTCAACTAGCCAAAAACATTCAGTACTTC.

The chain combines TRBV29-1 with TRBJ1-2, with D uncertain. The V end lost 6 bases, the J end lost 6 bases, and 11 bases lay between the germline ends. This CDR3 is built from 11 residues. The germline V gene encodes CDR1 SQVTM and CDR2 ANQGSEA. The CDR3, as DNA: TGCAGCGTCGGAGTGGGAAATGGCTACACCTTC. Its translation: CSVGVGNGYTF.

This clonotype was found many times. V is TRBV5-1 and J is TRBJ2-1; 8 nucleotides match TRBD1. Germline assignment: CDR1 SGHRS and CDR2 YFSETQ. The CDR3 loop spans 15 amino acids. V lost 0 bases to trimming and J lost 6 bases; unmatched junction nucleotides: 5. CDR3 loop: CASSLDPGGPNEQFF. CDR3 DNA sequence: TGCGCCAGCAGCTTGGACCCAGGGGGCCCCAATGAGCAGTTCTTC.

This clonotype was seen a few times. The CDR3 bases are TGCGCCAGTAGGAAAGAAGGGGCCCTTGGCTACACCTTC. Its protein is CASRKEGALGYTF. The chain links TRBV5-1 to TRBJ1-2; perhaps TRBD1 as D (5 bases). CDR1 and CDR2 (germline): SGHRS, YFSETQ. The CDR3 has 13 amino acids. With 8 bases removed from V and 7 bases from J, the gap between germline ends came to 18 bases.

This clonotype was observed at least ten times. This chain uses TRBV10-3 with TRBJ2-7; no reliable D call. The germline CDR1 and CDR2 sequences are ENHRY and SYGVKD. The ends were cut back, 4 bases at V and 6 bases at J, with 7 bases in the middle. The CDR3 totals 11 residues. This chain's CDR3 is CAISASGEQYF. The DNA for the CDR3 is TGTGCCATCAGTGCGTCGGGCGAGCAGTACTTC.

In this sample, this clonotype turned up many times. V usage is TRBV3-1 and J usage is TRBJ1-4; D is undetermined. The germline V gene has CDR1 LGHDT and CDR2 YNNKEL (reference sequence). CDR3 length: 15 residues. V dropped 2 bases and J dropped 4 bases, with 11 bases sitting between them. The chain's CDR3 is CASSQKWVNNEKLFF. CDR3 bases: TGTGCCAGCAGCCAAAAATGGGTTAATAATGAAAAACTGTTTTTT.

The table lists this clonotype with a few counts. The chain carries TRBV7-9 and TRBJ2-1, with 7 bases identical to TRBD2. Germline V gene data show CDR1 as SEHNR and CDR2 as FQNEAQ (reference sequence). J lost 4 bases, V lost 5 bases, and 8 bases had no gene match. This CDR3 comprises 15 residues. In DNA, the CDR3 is TGTGCCAGCAGCACCTCCGCGGGGGAGTACAATGAGCAGTTCTTC. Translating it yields CASSTSAGEYNEQFF.

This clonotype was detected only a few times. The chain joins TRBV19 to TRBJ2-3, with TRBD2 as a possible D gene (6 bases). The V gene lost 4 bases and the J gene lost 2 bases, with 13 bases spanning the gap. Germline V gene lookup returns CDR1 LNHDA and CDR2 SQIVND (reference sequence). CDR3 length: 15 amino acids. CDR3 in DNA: TGTGCCAGTAGTAACCCTGGCGGGATCACAGATACGCAGTATTTT. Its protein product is CASSNPGGITDTQYF.

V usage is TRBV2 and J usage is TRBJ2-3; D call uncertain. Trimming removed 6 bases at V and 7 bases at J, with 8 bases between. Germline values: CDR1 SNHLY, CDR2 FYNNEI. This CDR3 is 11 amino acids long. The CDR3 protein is CASRFSHTQYF. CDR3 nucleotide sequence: TGTGCCAGCAGGTTCTCCCATACGCAGTATTTT.

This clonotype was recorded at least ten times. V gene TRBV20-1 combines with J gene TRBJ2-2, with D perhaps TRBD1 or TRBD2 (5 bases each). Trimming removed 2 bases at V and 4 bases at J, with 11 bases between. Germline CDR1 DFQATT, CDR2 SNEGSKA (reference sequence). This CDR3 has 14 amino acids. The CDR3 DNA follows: TGCAGTGCTAGAACCCGGGACGTCACCGGGGAGCTGTTTTTT. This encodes CSARTRDVTGELFF.

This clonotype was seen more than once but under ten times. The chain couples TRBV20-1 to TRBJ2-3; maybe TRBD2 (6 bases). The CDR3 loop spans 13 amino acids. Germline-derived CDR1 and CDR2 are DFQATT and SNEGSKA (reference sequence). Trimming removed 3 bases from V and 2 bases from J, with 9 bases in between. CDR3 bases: TGCAGTGCTAGGTGGGACTTCACAGATACGCAGTATTTT. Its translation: CSARWDFTDTQYF.

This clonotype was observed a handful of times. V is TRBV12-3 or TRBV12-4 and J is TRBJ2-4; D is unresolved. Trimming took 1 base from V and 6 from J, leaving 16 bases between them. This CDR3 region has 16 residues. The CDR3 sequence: CASSLEAVGTGNIQYF. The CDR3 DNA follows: TGTGCCAGCAGTTTAGAGGCGGTGGGTACTGGAAACATTCAGTACTTC.

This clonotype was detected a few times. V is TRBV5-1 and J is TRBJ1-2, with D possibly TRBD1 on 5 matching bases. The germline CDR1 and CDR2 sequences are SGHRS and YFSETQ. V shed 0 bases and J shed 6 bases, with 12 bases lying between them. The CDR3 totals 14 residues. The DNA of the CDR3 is TGCGCCAGCAGCTTGGGAGATAGACAGCATGGCTACACCTTC. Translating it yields CASSLGDRQHGYTF.

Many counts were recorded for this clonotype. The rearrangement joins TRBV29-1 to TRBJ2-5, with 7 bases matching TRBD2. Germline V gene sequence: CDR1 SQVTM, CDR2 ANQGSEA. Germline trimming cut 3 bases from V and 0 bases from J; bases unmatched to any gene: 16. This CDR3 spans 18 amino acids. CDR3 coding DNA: TGCAGCGTTGATGGGGTTAGGGTCGCGGGAGCGTACCAAGAGACCCAGTACTTC. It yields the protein CSVDGVRVAGAYQETQYF.

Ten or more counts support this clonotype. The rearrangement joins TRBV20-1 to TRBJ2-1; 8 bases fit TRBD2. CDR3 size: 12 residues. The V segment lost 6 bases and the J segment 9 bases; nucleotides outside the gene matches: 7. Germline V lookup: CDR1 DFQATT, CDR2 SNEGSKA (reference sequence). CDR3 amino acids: CSALGLAGEQFF. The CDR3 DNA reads TGCAGTGCCCTGGGGCTAGCGGGTGAGCAGTTCTTC.

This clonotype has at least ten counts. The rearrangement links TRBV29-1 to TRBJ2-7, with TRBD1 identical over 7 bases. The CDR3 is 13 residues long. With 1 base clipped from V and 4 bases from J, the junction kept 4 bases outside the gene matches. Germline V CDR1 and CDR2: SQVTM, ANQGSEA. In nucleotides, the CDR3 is TGCAGCGTTGAAGGGGCAGGGGGTTACGAGCAGTACTTC. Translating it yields CSVEGAGGYEQYF.

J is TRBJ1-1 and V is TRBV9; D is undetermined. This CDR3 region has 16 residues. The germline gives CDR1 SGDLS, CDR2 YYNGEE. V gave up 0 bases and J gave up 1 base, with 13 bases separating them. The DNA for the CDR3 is TGTGCCAGCAGCGTAGCCCCGATTTCGACGAACACTGAAGCTTTCTTT. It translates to CASSVAPISTNTEAFF.

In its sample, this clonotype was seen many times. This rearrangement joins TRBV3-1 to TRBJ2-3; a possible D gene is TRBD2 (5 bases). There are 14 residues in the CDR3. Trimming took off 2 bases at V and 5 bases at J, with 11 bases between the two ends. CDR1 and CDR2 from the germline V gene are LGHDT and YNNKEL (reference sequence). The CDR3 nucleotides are TGTGCCAGCAGCCAATCCCCTGGGAGAGATACGCAGTATTTT. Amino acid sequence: CASSQSPGRDTQYF.

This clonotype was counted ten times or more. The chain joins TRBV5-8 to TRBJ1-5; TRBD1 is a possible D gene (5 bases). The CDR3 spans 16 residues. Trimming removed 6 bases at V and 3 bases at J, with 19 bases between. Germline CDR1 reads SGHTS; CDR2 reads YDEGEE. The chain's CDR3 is CASTSGHKKANQPQHF. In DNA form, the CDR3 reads TGTGCCAGCACCTCCGGACATAAAAAGGCCAATCAGCCCCAGCATTTT. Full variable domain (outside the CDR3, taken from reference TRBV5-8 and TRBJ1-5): EAGVTQSPTHLIKTRGQQATLRCSPISGHTSVYWYQQALGLGLQFLLWYDEGEERNRGNFPPRFSGRQFPNYSSELNVNALELEDSALYLCASTSGHKKANQPQHFGDGTRLSIL.

In nucleotides, the CDR3 is TGTGCCAGCAGTCCTGGCCCCTACGAGCAGTACTTC. Its protein product is CASSPGPYEQYF. The gene calls are TRBV28 and TRBJ2-7, with D unresolved. The CDR3 is made up of 12 amino acids. V lost 5 bases to trimming and J lost 2 bases, with 7 bases between them. Germline V gene data show CDR1 as MDHEN and CDR2 as SYDVKM.

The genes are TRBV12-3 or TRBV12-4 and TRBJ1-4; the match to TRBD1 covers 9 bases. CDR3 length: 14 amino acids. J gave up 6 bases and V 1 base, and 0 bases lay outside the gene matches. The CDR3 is CASSLGTGDEKLFF. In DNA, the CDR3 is TGTGCCAGCAGTTTAGGGACAGGGGATGAAAAACTGTTTTTT.